This TCR beta chain comes out of a study of CD8+CD57+ T cells in acquired aplastic anemia. Study-wide background: The mean DNA yield obtained from sorted CD4+ and CD8+ cells came to around 3 ug.

Genomic DNA acted as the template from which TCR beta VDJ combination and CDR3 sequence profiling were carried out. Via MiXCR, TCRdb re-called the reads, giving one row per CDR3 protein. The sample lists 200,000 or so distinct CDR3 sequences; 50% to 70% were seen once. To note about this clonotype: The antigen is unknown.

CD8+CD57+ cell expansion had been shown by flow cytometry in patients chosen for sequencing. Each patient gave a blood sample that was collected before any therapy had been received. General observations from the study: Patients and controls turned out to have twenty-nine CD8+ CDR3 sequences in common.

Germline CDR1 and CDR2: SGDLS and YYNGEE. The CDR3 totals 12 residues. V was clipped by 0 bases and J by 11 bases; unmatched bases: 4. Input material: sorted CD4+, CD8+, or CD8+CD57+ T cells (not recorded which) from PBMCs. This sequence joins TRBV9 and TRBJ1-1, with 7 positions matching TRBD1. This TCR was sampled from a human donor with aplastic anemia. The CDR3 region is CASSVDDRAAFF. CDR3 nucleotides: TGTGCCAGCAGCGTAGATGACAGGGCCGCTTTCTTT.